The 4 T cell receptor beta chains given below trace back to one sample, sequenced in a study of T cell responses to AZD1222 COVID-19 vaccine (dated by TCRdb to the early 2020s). The library was generated by the immunoSEQ multiplex PCR assay. Here the immuneACCESS table is served through TCRdb, limited to in-frame sequences with V and J called. Missing clones are a known gap in these copies; in checked studies unresolved V genes cover under half, and the rest lacks a known reason. This sample gives 150,000 to 180,000 clones in total; about 88% of them show up just once. 3% to 3.5% of the sample rests with the top ten. The sample's time point label, decoded: baseline before first vaccination. The sample in question was peripheral blood, obtained on day 0 of AZD1222 vaccination. The receptor source for this set is an adult in good health.

This chain connects TRBV5-4 to TRBJ1-1; D gene ambiguous. The germline gives CDR1 SGHNT, CDR2 YYREEE (reference sequence). The CDR3 has 14 residues. Trimming removed 0 bases from V and 1 base from J, with 7 bases in between. DNA of the CDR3: TGTGCCAGCAGCTTGGAACCCGGGAACACTGAAGCTTTCTTT. It codes for CASSLEPGNTEAFF.

The chain couples TRBV2 to TRBJ2-5, with D tentatively TRBD2 (6 bases). Per the germline V gene, CDR1 is SNHLY and CDR2 is FYNNEI. Deletions cut 1 base from V and 4 bases from J, with 13 bases between. The CDR3 is 15 residues long. The CDR3 nucleotides are TGTGCCAGCAGTGAAGGGGGGACCGGGGGAGAGACCCAGTACTTC. Its protein product is CASSEGGTGGETQYF.

The gene calls are TRBV28 and TRBJ2-1; D not certain. Germline V lookup: CDR1 MDHEN, CDR2 SYDVKM. Trimming left V 3 bases short and J 2 bases short, with 17 bases between. There are 17 residues in the CDR3. The CDR3 sequence is CASSFRAPTGPYNEQFF. CDR3 nucleotide sequence: TGTGCCAGCAGTTTCCGGGCCCCCACTGGCCCCTACAATGAGCAGTTCTTC.

The chain is built from TRBV28 and TRBJ1-2; 9 nucleotides agree with TRBD1. Per germline, CDR1 MDHEN and CDR2 SYDVKM. The CDR3 is made up of 16 amino acids. Trimming cost V 7 bases and J 2 bases; bases outside gene matches: 11. The CDR3 loop reads CASTLPLGTGNYGYTF. The CDR3 nucleotides are TGTGCCAGCACCCTACCCCTCGGGACAGGGAACTATGGCTACACCTTC.